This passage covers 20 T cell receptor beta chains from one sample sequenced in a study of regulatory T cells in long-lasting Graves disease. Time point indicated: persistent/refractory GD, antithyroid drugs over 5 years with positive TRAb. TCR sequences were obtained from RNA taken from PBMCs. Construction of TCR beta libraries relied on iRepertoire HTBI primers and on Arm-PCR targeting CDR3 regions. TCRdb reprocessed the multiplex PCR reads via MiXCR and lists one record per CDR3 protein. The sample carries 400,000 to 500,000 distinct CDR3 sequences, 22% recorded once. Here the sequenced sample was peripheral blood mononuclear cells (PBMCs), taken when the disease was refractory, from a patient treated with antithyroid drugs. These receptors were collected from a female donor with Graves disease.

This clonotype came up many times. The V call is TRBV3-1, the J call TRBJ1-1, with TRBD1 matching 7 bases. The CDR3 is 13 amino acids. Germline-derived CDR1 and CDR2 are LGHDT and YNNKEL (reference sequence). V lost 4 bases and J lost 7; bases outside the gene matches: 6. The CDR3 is CASSPLTGNEAFF. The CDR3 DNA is TGTGCCAGCAGCCCTTTGACAGGGAATGAAGCTTTCTTT.

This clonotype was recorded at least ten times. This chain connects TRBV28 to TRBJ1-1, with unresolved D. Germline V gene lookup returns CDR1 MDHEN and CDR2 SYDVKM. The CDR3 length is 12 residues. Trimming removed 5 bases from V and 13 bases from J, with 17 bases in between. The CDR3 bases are TGTGCCAGCAGTCCATCCCGAGGCTCCGTTTTCTTT. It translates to CASSPSRGSVFF.

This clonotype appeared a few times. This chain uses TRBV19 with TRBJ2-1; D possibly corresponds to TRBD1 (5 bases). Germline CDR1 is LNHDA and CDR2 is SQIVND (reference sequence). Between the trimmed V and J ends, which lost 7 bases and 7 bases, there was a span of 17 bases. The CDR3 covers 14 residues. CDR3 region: CASTSWGSGNEQFF. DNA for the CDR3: TGTGCCAGTACCTCATGGGGCAGTGGGAATGAGCAGTTCTTC.

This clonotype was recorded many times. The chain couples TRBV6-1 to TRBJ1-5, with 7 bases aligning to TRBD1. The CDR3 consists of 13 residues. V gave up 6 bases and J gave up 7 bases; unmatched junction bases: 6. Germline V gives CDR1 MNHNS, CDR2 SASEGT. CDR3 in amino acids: CASSRQGLQPQHF. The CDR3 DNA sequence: TGTGCCAGCAGCAGACAGGGCTTGCAGCCCCAGCATTTT.

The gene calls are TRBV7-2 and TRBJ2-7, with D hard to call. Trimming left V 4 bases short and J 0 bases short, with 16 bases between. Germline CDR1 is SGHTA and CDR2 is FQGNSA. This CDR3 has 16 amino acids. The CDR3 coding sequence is TGTGCCAGCAGCTCACTCCCTGGACGGATCTCCTACGAGCAGTACTTC. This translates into CASSSLPGRISYEQYF.

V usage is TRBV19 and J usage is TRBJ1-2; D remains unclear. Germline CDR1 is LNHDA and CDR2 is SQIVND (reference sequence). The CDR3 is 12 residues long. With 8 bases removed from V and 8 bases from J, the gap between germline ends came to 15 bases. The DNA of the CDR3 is TGTGCCAGTCGCAGAGGGCCAGGAGGCTACACCTTC. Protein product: CASRRGPGGYTF.

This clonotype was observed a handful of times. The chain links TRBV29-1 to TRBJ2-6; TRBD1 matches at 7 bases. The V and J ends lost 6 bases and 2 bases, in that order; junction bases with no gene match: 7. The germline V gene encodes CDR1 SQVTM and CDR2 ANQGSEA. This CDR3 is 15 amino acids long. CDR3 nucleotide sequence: TGCAGCGTCCGAGAGACAGGGACTGGGGCCAACGTCCTGACTTTC. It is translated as CSVRETGTGANVLTF.

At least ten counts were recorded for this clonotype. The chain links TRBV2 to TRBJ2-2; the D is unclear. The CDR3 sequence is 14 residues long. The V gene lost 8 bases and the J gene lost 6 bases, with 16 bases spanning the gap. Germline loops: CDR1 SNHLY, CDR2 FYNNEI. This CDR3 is CASERLGPSGELFF. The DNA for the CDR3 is TGTGCCAGCGAGAGACTGGGCCCTTCCGGGGAGCTGTTTTTT.

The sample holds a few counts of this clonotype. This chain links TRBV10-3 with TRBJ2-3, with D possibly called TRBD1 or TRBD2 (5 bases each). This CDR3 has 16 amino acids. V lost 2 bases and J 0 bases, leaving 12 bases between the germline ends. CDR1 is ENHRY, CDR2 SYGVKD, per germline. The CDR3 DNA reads TGTGCCATCAGTGAGGTGGGGCGGACTAGCACAGATACGCAGTATTTT. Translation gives CAISEVGRTSTDTQYF.

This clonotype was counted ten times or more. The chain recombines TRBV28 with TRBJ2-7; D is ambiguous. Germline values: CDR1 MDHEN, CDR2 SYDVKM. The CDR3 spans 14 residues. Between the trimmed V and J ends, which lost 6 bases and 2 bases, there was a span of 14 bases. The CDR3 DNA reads TGTGCCAGCAGATTCCGGACGGGCACCTACGAGCAGTACTTC. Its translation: CASRFRTGTYEQYF. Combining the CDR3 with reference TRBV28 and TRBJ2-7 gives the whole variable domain DVKVTQSSRYLVKRTGEKVFLECVQDMDHENMFWYRQDPGLGLRLIYFSYDVKMKEKGDIPEGYSVSREKKERFSLILESASTNQTSMYLCASRFRTGTYEQYFGPGTRLTVT.

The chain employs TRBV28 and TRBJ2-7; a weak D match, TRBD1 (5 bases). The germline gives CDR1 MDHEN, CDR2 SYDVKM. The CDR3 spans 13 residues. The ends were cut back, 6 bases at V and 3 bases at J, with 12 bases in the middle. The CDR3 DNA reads TGTGCCAGCAGACTCAGGGAAATCTACGAGCAGTACTTC. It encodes CASRLREIYEQYF. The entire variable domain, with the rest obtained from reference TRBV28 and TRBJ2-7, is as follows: DVKVTQSSRYLVKRTGEKVFLECVQDMDHENMFWYRQDPGLGLRLIYFSYDVKMKEKGDIPEGYSVSREKKERFSLILESASTNQTSMYLCASRLREIYEQYFGPGTRLTVT.

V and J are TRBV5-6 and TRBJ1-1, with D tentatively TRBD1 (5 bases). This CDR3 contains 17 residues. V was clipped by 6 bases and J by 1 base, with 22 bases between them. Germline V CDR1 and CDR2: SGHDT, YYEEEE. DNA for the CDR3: TGTGCCAGCACCTCGATCCGGGACCTCAGGCAGAACACTGAAGCTTTCTTT. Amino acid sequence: CASTSIRDLRQNTEAFF.

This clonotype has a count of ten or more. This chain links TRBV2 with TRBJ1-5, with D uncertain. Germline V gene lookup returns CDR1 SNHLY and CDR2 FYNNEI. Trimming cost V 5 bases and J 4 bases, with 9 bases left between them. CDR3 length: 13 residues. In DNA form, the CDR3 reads TGTGCCAGCAGTTGGAGGGATAATCAGCCCCAGCATTTT. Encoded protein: CASSWRDNQPQHF.

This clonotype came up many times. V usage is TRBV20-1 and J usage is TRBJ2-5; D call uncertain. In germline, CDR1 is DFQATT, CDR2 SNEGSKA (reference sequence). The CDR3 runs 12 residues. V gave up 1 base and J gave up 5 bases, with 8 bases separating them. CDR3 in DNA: TGCAGTGCTAGAGGGGCGGCGGAGACCCAGTACTTC. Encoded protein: CSARGAAETQYF.

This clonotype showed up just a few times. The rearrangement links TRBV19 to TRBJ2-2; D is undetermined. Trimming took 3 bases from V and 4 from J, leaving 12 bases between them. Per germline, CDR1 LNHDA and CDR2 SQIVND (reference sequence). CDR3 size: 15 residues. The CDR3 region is CASSIYSVSTGELFF. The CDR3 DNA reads TGTGCCAGTAGTATTTATTCCGTAAGCACCGGGGAGCTGTTTTTT.

The CDR3 sequence is CASSVGTTFARGEQYF. CDR3 nucleotides: TGTGCCAGTAGTGTGGGTACGACGTTCGCCAGGGGCGAGCAGTACTTC. J is TRBJ2-7 and V is TRBV19, with a possible D match to TRBD1 (6 bases). The V end lost 5 bases, the J end lost 6 bases, and 23 bases lay between the germline ends. This CDR3 contains 16 residues. The germline V gene has CDR1 LNHDA and CDR2 SQIVND (reference sequence). Complete variable domain (other parts from reference TRBV19 and TRBJ2-7): DGGITQSPKYLFRKEGQNVTLSCEQNLNHDAMYWYRQDPGQGLRLIYYSQIVNDFQKGDIAEGYSVSREKKESFPLTVTSAQKNPTAFYLCASSVGTTFARGEQYFGPGTRLTVT.

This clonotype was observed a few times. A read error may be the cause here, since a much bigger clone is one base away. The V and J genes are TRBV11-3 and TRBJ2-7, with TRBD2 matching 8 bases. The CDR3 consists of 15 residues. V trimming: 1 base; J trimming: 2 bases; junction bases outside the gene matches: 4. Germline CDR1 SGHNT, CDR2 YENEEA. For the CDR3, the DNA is TGTGCCAGCAGCTTAGGGGGACTAGACCCCTACGAGCAGTACTTC. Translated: CASSLGGLDPYEQYF.

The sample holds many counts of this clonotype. The CDR3 loop reads CASSLDGFNYEQYF. The CDR3 coding sequence is TGTGCCAGCAGCCTTGACGGCTTTAACTACGAGCAGTACTTC. The rearrangement links TRBV6-1 to TRBJ2-7, with unresolved D. The CDR3 extends over 14 amino acids. Germline V gene sequence: CDR1 MNHNS, CDR2 SASEGT. The V and J ends lost 6 bases and 3 bases respectively, with 15 bases between them.

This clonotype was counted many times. CDR3 region: CSASTSYTYEQYF. The CDR3 region has the DNA TGCAGTGCTAGTACTAGCTACACCTACGAGCAGTACTTC. This chain uses TRBV20-1 with TRBJ2-7; a weak D match, TRBD2 (6 bases). CDR1 and CDR2 from the germline V gene are DFQATT and SNEGSKA (reference sequence). This CDR3 comprises 13 residues. V lost 3 bases, J lost 2 bases, and 11 bases lay in between.

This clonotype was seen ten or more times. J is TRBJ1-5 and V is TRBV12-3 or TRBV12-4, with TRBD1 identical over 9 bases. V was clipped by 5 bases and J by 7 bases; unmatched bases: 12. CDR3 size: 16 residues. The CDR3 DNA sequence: TGTGCCAGCAGTGCTCTGTCCGGGACAGGGTACCAGCCCCAGCATTTT. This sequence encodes CASSALSGTGYQPQHF.